The entry below describes one TCR beta chain. Its antigen is not known. The source of the sample is a study of cytomegalovirus exposure and HLA in healthy donors. Study-wide points: Through in vitro validation, three CMV-associated chains were shown to be specific for CMV antigens. CMV serostatus was the only immune exposure information that was available. Some V segments could not be told apart, so they were left out, TRBV6-2 and TRBV6-3 among them.

Researchers ran the PCR with 60 Vbeta and 13 Jbeta primers. Sequenced by immunoSEQ multiplex PCR; TCRdb stores in-frame clones only, minus some. The sample includes 100,000 to 150,000 clones, about 73% of them seen just once. The germline V gene encodes CDR1 SGHTA and CDR2 FQGTGA. Deletions cut 3 bases from V and 9 bases from J, with 14 bases between. The CDR3 runs to 13 residues. J is TRBJ2-5 and V is TRBV7-3; D call uncertain. Sequenced: PBMCs. The sequence derives from a woman aged 40 to 50 in good health and CMV-seropositive. This CDR3 reads CASSLKAAGSQYF. The CDR3 DNA follows: TGTGCCAGCAGCTTGAAGGCCGCCGGGTCCCAGTACTTC.